This T cell receptor beta chain originates from a study of cytomegalovirus exposure and HLA in healthy donors. Whole-study results and caveats: Most TCRs appeared rarely, but some public TCRs recurred in many donors. The authors enumerated 164 TCR beta chains as linked to cytomegalovirus. Reportedly, a later analysis found an Asian-associated ancestry cluster had fewer N-insertions than the approximately 670-donor mean. The records held CMV serostatus as the only immune exposure information.

Worth noting for this clone: Antigen: not known.

Germline CDR1 is KGHSH and CDR2 is LQKENI. Deletions cut 2 bases from V and 5 bases from J, with 13 bases between. This CDR3 is 16 amino acids long. PCR amplification relied on 60 Vbeta primers (plus 13 Jbeta primers). This table comes from immunoSEQ multiplex PCR, and its TCRdb copy is limited to in-frame clones, with some not included. The listing contains roughly 140,000 clones. Material for sequencing was PBMCs. This chain links TRBV18 with TRBJ1-6; D might be TRBD1 (5 bases). This TCR derives from a male donor in good health and CMV-seronegative. The CDR3, as DNA: TGTGCCAGCTCACCAGATGCGCCAGGGAATAATTCACCCCTCCACTTT. This sequence encodes CASSPDAPGNNSPLHF.